Sequencing of this T cell receptor beta chain was carried out in a study of siplizumab effects on memory and regulatory T cells. Whole-study results and caveats: There appeared to be greater diversity in naive T cells than in memory cells, and naive T cells seemed major contributors to the alloresponse. In siplizumab cultures, the suppressive function of proliferating Tregs remained unconfirmed. Siplizumab significantly decreased alloreactive sequences from unstimulated CD4+ memory cells.

Turning to this clone: Its target is unknown.

Some clones are missing from TCRdb's copy, which holds only in-frame ones; the method was immunoSEQ multiplex PCR. The data contain tens of thousands of clones, 85% to 95% of them singletons. V lost 0 bases and J lost 5, with 5 bases in between. The CDR3 has 12 amino acids. The germline gives CDR1 SGHRS, CDR2 YFSETQ. The sequencing sample was made of non-Treg CD4+ T cells sorted from blood. The source is a human donor in good health. This chain joins TRBV5-1 and TRBJ2-5; D call uncertain. The CDR3 is CASSLAGETQYF. Here the CDR3 DNA reads TGCGCCAGCAGCTTGGCCGGGGAGACCCAGTACTTC. The variable domain in full, with the rest retrieved from reference TRBV5-1 and TRBJ2-5, is KAGVTQTPRYLIKTRGQQVTLSCSPISGHRSVSWYQQTPGQGLQFLFEYFSETQRNKGNFPGRFSGRQFSNSRSEMNVSTLELGDSALYLCASSLAGETQYFGPGTRLLVL.